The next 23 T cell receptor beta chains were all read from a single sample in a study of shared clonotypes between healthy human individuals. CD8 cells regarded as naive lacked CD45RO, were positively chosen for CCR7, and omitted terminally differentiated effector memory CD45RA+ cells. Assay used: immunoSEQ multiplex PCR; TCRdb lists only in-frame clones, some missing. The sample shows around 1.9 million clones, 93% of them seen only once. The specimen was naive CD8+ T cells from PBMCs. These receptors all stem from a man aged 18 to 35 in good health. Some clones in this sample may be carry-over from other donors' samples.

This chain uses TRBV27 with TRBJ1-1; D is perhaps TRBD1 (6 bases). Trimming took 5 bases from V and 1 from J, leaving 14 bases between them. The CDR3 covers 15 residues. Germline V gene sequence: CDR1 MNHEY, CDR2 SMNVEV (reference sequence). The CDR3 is CASSIGAGANTEAFF. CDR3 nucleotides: TGTGCCAGCAGTATTGGGGCGGGGGCGAACACTGAAGCTTTCTTT.

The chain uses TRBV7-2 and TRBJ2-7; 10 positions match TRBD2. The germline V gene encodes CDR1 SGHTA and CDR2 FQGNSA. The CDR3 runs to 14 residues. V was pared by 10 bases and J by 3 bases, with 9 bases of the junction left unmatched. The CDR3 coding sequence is TGTGCCACTCACCTAGCGGGAGTAGTCTACGAGCAGTACTTC. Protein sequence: CATHLAGVVYEQYF.

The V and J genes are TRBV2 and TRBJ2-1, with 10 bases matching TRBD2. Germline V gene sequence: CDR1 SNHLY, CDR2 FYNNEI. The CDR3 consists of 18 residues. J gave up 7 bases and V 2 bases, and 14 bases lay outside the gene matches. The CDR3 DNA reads TGTGCCAGCAGTGAAAGGTCGCTAGCGGGAGATTATGTAAATGAGCAGTTCTTC. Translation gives CASSERSLAGDYVNEQFF.

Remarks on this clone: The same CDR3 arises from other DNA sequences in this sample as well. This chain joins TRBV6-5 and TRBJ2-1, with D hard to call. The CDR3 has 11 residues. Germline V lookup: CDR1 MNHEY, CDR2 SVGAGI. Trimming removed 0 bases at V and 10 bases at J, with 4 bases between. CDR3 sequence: CASSYSDEQFF. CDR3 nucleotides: TGTGCCAGCAGTTACTCGGACGAGCAGTTCTTC.

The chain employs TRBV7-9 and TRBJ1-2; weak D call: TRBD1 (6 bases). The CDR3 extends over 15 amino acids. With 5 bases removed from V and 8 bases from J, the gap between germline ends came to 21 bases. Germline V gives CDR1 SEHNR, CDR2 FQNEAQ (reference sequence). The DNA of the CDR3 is TGTGCCAGCAGCACACAGGGAGGGGACCTCCGCGGCTACACCTTC. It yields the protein CASSTQGGDLRGYTF.

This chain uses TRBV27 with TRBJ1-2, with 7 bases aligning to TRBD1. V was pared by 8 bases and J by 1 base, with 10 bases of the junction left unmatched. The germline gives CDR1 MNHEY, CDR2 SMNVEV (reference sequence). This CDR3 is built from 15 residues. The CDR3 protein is CASGFQGEINYGYTF. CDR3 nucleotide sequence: TGTGCCAGCGGATTCCAGGGGGAAATTAACTATGGCTACACCTTC.

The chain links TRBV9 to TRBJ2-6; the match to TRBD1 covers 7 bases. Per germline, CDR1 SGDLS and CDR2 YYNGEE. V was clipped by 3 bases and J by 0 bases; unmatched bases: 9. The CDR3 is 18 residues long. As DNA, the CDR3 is TGTGCCAGCAGCGCTTACAGGGGACCCCGCTCTGGGGCCAACGTCCTGACTTTC. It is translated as CASSAYRGPRSGANVLTF.

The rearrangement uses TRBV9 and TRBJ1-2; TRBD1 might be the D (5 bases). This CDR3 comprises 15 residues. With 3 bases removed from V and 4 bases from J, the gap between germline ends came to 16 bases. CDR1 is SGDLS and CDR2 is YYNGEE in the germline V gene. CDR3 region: CASSASTALGYGYTF. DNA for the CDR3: TGTGCCAGCAGCGCGTCGACAGCCCTGGGCTATGGCTACACCTTC.

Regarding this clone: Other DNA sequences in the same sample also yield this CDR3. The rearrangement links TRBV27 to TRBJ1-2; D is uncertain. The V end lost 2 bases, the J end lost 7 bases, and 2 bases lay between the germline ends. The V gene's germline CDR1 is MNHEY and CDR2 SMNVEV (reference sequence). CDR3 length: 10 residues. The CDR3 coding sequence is TGTGCCAGCAGTTTAAGTGGCTACACCTTC. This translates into CASSLSGYTF.

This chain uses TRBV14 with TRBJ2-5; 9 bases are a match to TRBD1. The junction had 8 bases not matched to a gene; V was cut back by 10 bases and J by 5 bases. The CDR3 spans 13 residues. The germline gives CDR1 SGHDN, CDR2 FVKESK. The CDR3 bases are TGTGCCACAAACCGGGACAGGGAGGAGACCCAGTACTTC. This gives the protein CATNRDREETQYF. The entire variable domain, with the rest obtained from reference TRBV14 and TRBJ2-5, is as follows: EAGVTQFPSHSVIEKGQTVTLRCDPISGHDNLYWYRRVMGKEIKFLLHFVKESKQDESGMPNNRFLAERTGGTYSTLKVQPAELEDSGVYFCATNRDREETQYFGPGTRLLVL.

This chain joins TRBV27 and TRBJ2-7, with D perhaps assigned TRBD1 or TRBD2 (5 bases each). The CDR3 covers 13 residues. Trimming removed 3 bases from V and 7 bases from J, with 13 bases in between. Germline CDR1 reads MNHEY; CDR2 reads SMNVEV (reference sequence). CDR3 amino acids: CASSFGTGVEQYF. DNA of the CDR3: TGTGCCAGCAGTTTCGGGACCGGTGTAGAGCAGTACTTC.

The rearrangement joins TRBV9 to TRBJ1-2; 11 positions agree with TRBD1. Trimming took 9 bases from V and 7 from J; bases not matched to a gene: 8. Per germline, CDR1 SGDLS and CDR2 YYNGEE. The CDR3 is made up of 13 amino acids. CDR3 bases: TGTGCCACCACCCCCGGGACAGGGGGTGGCTACACCTTC. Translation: CATTPGTGGGYTF.

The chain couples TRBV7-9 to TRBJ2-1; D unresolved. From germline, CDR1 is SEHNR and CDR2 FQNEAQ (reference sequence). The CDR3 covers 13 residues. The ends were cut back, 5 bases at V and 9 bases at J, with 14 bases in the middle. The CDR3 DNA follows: TGTGCCAGCAGCACCCTGATTATCCGTGAGCAGTTCTTC. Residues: CASSTLIIREQFF.

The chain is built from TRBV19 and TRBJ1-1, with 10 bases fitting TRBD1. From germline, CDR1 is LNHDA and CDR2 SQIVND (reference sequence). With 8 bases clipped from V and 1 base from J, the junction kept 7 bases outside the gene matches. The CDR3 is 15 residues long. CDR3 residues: CASATGGAWNTEAFF. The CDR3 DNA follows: TGTGCCAGTGCGACAGGGGGCGCGTGGAACACTGAAGCTTTCTTT. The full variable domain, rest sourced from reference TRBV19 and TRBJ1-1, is DGGITQSPKYLFRKEGQNVTLSCEQNLNHDAMYWYRQDPGQGLRLIYYSQIVNDFQKGDIAEGYSVSREKKESFPLTVTSAQKNPTAFYLCASATGGAWNTEAFFGQGTRLTVV.

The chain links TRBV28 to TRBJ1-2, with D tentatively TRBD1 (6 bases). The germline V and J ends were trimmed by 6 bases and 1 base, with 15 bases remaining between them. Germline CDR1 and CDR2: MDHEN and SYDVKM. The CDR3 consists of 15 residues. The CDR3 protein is CASSFPGQSNYGYTF. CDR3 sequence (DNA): TGTGCCAGCAGCTTTCCGGGACAAAGTAACTATGGCTACACCTTC.

This CDR3 is CASSTNGGEQYF. In DNA form, the CDR3 reads TGCGCCAGCAGTACTAATGGGGGCGAGCAGTACTTC. The chain is built from TRBV5-1 and TRBJ2-7; D may match TRBD1 or TRBD2 (5 bases each). This CDR3 has 12 residues. V lost 5 bases and J 6 bases, leaving 12 bases between the germline ends. In germline, CDR1 is SGHRS, CDR2 YFSETQ.

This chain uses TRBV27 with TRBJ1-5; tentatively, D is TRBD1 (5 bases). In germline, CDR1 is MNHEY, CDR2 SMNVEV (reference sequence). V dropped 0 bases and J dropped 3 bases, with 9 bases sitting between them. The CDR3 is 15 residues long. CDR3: CASSLSRGANQPQHF. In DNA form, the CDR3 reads TGTGCCAGCAGTTTATCAAGAGGGGCCAATCAGCCCCAGCATTTT.

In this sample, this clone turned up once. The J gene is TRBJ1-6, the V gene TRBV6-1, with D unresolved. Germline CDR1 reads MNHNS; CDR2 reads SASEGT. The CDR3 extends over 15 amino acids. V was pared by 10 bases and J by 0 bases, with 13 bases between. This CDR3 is CATDPGYSYNSPLHF. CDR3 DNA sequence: TGTGCCACCGACCCCGGGTACTCCTATAATTCACCCCTCCACTTT.

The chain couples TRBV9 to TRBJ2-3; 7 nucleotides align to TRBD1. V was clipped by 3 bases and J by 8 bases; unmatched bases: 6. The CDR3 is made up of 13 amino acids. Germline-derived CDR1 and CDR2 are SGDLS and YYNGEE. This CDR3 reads CASSDRSGGTQYF. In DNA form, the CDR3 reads TGTGCCAGCAGCGACCGGTCAGGGGGTACGCAGTATTTT.

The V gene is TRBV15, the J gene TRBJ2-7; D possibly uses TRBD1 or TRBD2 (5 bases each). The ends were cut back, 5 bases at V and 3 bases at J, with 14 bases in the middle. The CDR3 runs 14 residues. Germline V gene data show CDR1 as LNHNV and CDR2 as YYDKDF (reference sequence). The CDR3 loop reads CATSPLPGSYEQYF. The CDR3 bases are TGTGCCACCAGCCCGCTCCCAGGGAGCTACGAGCAGTACTTC.

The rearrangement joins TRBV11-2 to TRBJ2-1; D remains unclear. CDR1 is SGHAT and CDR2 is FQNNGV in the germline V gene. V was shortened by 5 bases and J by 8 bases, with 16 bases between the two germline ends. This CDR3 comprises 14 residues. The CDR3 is CASSPRWPDYEQFF. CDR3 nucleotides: TGTGCCAGCAGCCCCCGGTGGCCAGACTATGAGCAGTTCTTC.

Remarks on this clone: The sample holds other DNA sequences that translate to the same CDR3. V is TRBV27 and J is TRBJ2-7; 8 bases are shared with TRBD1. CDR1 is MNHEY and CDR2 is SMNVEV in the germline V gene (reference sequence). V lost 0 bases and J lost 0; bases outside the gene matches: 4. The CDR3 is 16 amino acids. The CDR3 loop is CASSLSRTGSSYEQYF. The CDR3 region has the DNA TGTGCCAGCAGTTTATCTAGGACAGGGAGCTCCTACGAGCAGTACTTC.

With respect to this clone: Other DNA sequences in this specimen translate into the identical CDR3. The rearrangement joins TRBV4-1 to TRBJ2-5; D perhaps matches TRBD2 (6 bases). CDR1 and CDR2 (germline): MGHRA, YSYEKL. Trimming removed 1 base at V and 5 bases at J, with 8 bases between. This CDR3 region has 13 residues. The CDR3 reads CASSQVGRETQYF. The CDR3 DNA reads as TGCGCCAGCAGCCAAGTTGGGAGGGAGACCCAGTACTTC.